This T cell receptor beta chain originates from a study of T-cell reconstitution after alpha-beta-depleted transplantation in children. The study's findings and limits: One year after transplant, T-cell counts and diversity came mostly from newly produced T cells.

Points on this clonotype: Its antigen is still unknown.

Molecular barcoding with unique molecular identifiers was used for the TCRbeta library. TCRdb redid the calling of the PCR reads with MiXCR, one entry per CDR3 protein. The repertoire holds approximately 230,000 distinct CDR3 sequences, with 20% to 30% as singletons. The input for sequencing was PBMCs, mostly from graft donor cells, taken 360 days after TCRalphabeta/CD19-depleted stem cell transplant. The clonotype comes from a female patient younger than 10 who had a stem cell transplant for congenital amegakaryocytic thrombocytopenia, so the T cells may come from the graft donor.

The CDR3: CASSPKWEGNEKLFF. CDR3 bases: TGCGCCAGCAGCCCCAAGTGGGAGGGTAATGAAAAACTGTTTTTT. This chain joins TRBV5-1 and TRBJ1-4; D ambiguous. Trimming pared 4 bases from V and 4 bases from J, leaving 14 bases between. Germline loops: CDR1 SGHRS, CDR2 YFSETQ. This CDR3 has 15 residues.